This TCR beta chain was recorded in a study of PD-1 blockade in mismatch repair-deficient tumors. Whole-study context: All were previously treated, progressing patients with 11 to 13 mismatch repair-deficient cancer types. Findings of the study overall: Tumor-resident clones, often absent from pretreatment blood, expanded after pembrolizumab and then contracted.

Sequenced by immunoSEQ multiplex PCR; TCRdb stores in-frame clones only, minus some. The data hold some 100,000 clones, with 82% observed a single time. All patients were mismatch repair deficient, assessed by either PCR or immunohistochemistry. TCR sequencing covered three patients who responded to pembrolizumab. Germline CDR1 reads SGDLS; CDR2 reads YYNGEE. V lost 4 bases and J 5 bases, leaving 6 bases between the germline ends. CDR3 length: 12 amino acids. This clone was seen only a few times. Its antigen remains unknown. V gene TRBV9 combines with J gene TRBJ2-2; D is unclear. The sample in question was peripheral blood, obtained roughly 35 weeks after starting pembrolizumab. This receptor was obtained from an adult with mismatch repair-deficient cancer. Here the CDR3 reads CASSRPTGELFF. In nucleotides, the CDR3 is TGTGCCAGCAGCCGCCCGACCGGGGAGCTGTTTTTT.